The sequence of this T cell receptor beta chain was determined in a study of low-dose radiotherapy and immunotherapy resistance in tumors. This clonotype was observed at least ten times. Noted time point: after trial treatment. Sample treatment: LDRT plus nivolumab, ipilimumab, low-dose cyclophosphamide and aspirin (RACIN trial). The donors' regimen was nivolumab, ipilimumab, aspirin, low-dose cyclophosphamide and low-dose radiotherapy. With TRAV- and TRBV-specific primers, first-strand cDNA was made, covering the alpha and beta chains. PCR amplification of the TCRs was performed with Phusion for 15 to 25 PCR cycles, and it relied on a constant-region primer together with a V-primer adapter. TCRdb independently ran MiXCR on the reads; one entry per CDR3 protein. This table has 85,000 to 95,000 distinct CDR3 sequences, 20% to 25% appearing once. The germline V gene encodes CDR1 LNHDA and CDR2 SQIVND (reference sequence). V lost 3 bases, J lost 5 bases, and 13 bases lay in between. CDR3 length: 14 amino acids.

The starting material was PBMCs, obtained after low-dose radiotherapy plus immunotherapy. The clonotype originates from a female donor with ovarian cancer. The chain uses TRBV19 and TRBJ1-1; D gene unclear. CDR3 sequence: CASSMRRRETEAFF. The CDR3 DNA sequence: TGTGCCAGTAGTATGCGCAGGAGGGAGACTGAAGCTTTCTTT. The variable domain in full, completed from reference TRBV19 and TRBJ1-1, reads DGGITQSPKYLFRKEGQNVTLSCEQNLNHDAMYWYRQDPGQGLRLIYYSQIVNDFQKGDIAEGYSVSREKKESFPLTVTSAQKNPTAFYLCASSMRRRETEAFFGQGTRLTVV.